Below are 16 T cell receptor beta chains sequenced from a single sample in a study of a mutant IDH1 vaccine in newly diagnosed glioma. As for time point: week 11, during vaccination. Topical imiquimod was applied with each vaccine dose, which held 300 ug of mutant IDH1 20-mer peptide. Sequencing was performed with immunoSEQ multiplex PCR; in TCRdb, only in-frame clones are kept and a portion is missing. The data contain 20,000 to 30,000 clones, around 73% of them singletons. These TCRs' antigens remain unknown. This specimen was PBMCs, taken from a glioma patient whose treatment included an IDH1 peptide vaccine. Receptors originate from a woman aged 18-29 years with glioma.

This rearrangement joins TRBV19 to TRBJ2-7, with 8 bases fitting TRBD1. Germline assignment: CDR1 LNHDA and CDR2 SQIVND (reference sequence). This CDR3 is 15 amino acids long. V dropped 1 base and J dropped 6; count of bases not matched to a gene: 8. This chain's CDR3 is CASSIGGTGVFEQYF. CDR3 DNA: TGTGCCAGTAGTATAGGCGGGACAGGAGTGTTCGAGCAGTACTTC.

The chain combines TRBV4-1 with TRBJ2-7; no definite D call. V lost 0 bases to trimming and J lost 3 bases, with 6 bases between them. The CDR3 runs 13 residues. Germline V lookup: CDR1 MGHRA, CDR2 YSYEKL. CDR3 in amino acids: CASSQDGGYEQYF. In nucleotides, the CDR3 is TGCGCCAGCAGCCAAGATGGCGGCTACGAGCAGTACTTC.

V gene TRBV28 combines with J gene TRBJ2-7, with D maybe TRBD1 (6 bases). The CDR3 is made up of 15 amino acids. From germline, CDR1 is MDHEN and CDR2 SYDVKM. The V end lost 2 bases, the J end lost 2 bases, and 13 bases lay between the germline ends. The chain's CDR3 is CASSLPAGVTYEQYF. Written as DNA, the CDR3 is TGTGCCAGCAGTTTACCCGCAGGGGTGACCTACGAGCAGTACTTC.

J is TRBJ2-7 and V is TRBV11-3; the D is unclear. V shed 3 bases and J shed 7 bases, with 10 bases lying between them. Germline values: CDR1 SGHNT, CDR2 YENEEA. The CDR3 contains 12 residues. The DNA of the CDR3 is TGTGCCAGCAGCTTGGACCGCGGAGAGCAGTACTTC. Residues: CASSLDRGEQYF.

V and J are TRBV7-2 and TRBJ2-1; D might be TRBD2 (5 bases). There are 16 residues in the CDR3. CDR1 and CDR2 (germline): SGHTA, FQGNSA. V shed 5 bases and J shed 1 base, with 15 bases lying between them. The CDR3 spells CASSQPERPSYNEQFF. For the CDR3, the DNA is TGTGCCAGCAGCCAACCGGAGCGGCCTTCCTACAATGAGCAGTTCTTC.

This clone appeared a few times. The chain links TRBV5-1 to TRBJ1-1; D not certain. Germline assignment: CDR1 SGHRS and CDR2 YFSETQ. This CDR3 contains 13 residues. Trimming shortened V by 4 bases and J by 0 bases, and 7 bases separated the two germline ends. The CDR3 bases are TGCGCCAGCAGCATCACAGTGAACACTGAAGCTTTCTTT. It yields the protein CASSITVNTEAFF.

The chain carries TRBV5-1 and TRBJ2-7, with 7 bases identical to TRBD1. There are 15 residues in the CDR3. Germline CDR1 is SGHRS and CDR2 is YFSETQ. V shed 2 bases, J shed 2 bases, and the junction held 7 bases outside the gene matches. The CDR3 region has the DNA TGCGCCAGCAGCTTAAATCCAGGACAGGCCTACGAGCAGTACTTC. Residues: CASSLNPGQAYEQYF.

Concerning this clone: The identical CDR3 is also encoded by other nucleotide sequences in the sample. This CDR3 reads CASNLAGGQYNEQFF. In DNA form, the CDR3 reads TGTGCCAGCAACTTAGCGGGGGGGCAGTACAATGAGCAGTTCTTC. The genes are TRBV2 and TRBJ2-1; 11 bases fit TRBD2. The CDR3 runs 15 residues. Looked up from germline, CDR1 is SNHLY and CDR2 is FYNNEI. Losses at the gene ends were 7 bases for V and 4 bases for J; bases not matched to a gene: 6.

In regard to this clone: A junction boundary mismatches the germline segment, possibly from a read error. The chain uses TRBV7-2 and TRBJ2-3, with D possibly TRBD1 on 6 matching bases. The CDR3 consists of 16 residues. Germline V gives CDR1 SGHTA, CDR2 FQGNSA. This chain's CDR3 is CASSLVGLDSTDTQYF. The CDR3 coding sequence is TGTGCCAGCAGCTTAGTCGGCCTGGACAGCACGGATACGCAGTATTTT. Variable domain in full (rest from reference TRBV7-2 and TRBJ2-3): GAGVSQSPSNKVTEKGKDVELRCDPISGHTALYWYRQSLGQGLEFLIYFQGNSAPDKSGLPSDRFSAERTGGSVSTLTIQRTQQEDSAVYLCASSLVGLDSTDTQYFGPGTRLTVL.

This chain uses TRBV19 with TRBJ1-1, with unresolved D. Germline loops: CDR1 LNHDA, CDR2 SQIVND (reference sequence). V lost 5 bases, J lost 0 bases, and 13 bases lay in between. The CDR3 consists of 15 residues. The CDR3 sequence: CASSLGSVMNTEAFF. CDR3 sequence (DNA): TGTGCCAGTAGTCTAGGTTCGGTCATGAACACTGAAGCTTTCTTT.

This chain connects TRBV10-3 to TRBJ2-3, with 9 bases that match TRBD1. This CDR3 contains 15 residues. Germline V gene data show CDR1 as ENHRY and CDR2 as SYGVKD. V lost 10 bases, J lost 0 bases, and 8 bases stayed unmatched. The CDR3: CATGTGSSSTDTQYF. CDR3 in DNA: TGTGCCACCGGGACAGGGTCTTCTAGCACAGATACGCAGTATTTT.

CDR3 region: CASTLLEGTYEQYF. The CDR3 DNA reads TGTGCCAGCACCCTACTAGAGGGGACCTACGAGCAGTACTTC. The gene calls are TRBV6-1 and TRBJ2-7; D tentatively reads TRBD1 or TRBD2 (5 bases each). Germline CDR1 MNHNS, CDR2 SASEGT. CDR3 length: 14 amino acids. V lost 7 bases, J lost 2 bases, and 15 bases lay in between.

V and J are TRBV4-3 and TRBJ2-7; D is unresolved. There are 15 residues in the CDR3. Between the trimmed V and J ends, which lost 0 bases and 5 bases, there was a span of 14 bases. In germline, CDR1 is LGHNA, CDR2 YSLEER. CDR3 nucleotides: TGCGCCAGCAGCCAAGATCAAGAGGAGATGGACGAGCAGTACTTC. Its protein product is CASSQDQEEMDEQYF.

The table lists this clone with a count of one. The V gene is TRBV5-5, the J gene TRBJ1-5; 8 bases are a match to TRBD1. The trim removed 6 bases at V and 6 bases at J, leaving 8 bases unmatched. CDR1 is SGHKS, CDR2 YYEKEE, per germline (reference sequence). The CDR3 is 14 amino acids. DNA for the CDR3: TGTGCCAGCACGCCGACAGGGGACGGTCAGCCCCAGCATTTT. It specifies CASTPTGDGQPQHF.

This clone has just a few counts. V and J are TRBV7-2 and TRBJ2-2; 7 positions agree with TRBD2. Germline trimming cut 5 bases from V and 6 bases from J; bases unmatched to any gene: 0. The length of the CDR3 is 12 residues. Germline V gene lookup returns CDR1 SGHTA and CDR2 FQGNSA. DNA for the CDR3: TGTGCCAGCAGCCGGGGGGCCGGGGAGCTGTTTTTT. Protein sequence: CASSRGAGELFF.

In this sample, this clone turned up once. V gene TRBV5-4 combines with J gene TRBJ1-4; D is undetermined. V shed 7 bases and J shed 4 bases, with 11 bases lying between them. The CDR3 consists of 13 residues. Per germline, CDR1 SGHNT and CDR2 YYREEE (reference sequence). The CDR3 reads CASSRRDNEKLFF. The CDR3 nucleotides are TGTGCCAGCTCTCGCCGGGATAATGAAAAACTGTTTTTT.